This entry is about one T cell receptor beta chain. From germline, CDR1 is SGHRS and CDR2 YFSETQ. Trimming cost V 0 bases and J 7 bases, with 11 bases left between them. CDR3 length: 14 amino acids. TCRdb's copy holds only in-frame clones and misses some; the assay was immunoSEQ multiplex PCR. The table shows around 100,000 clones, with 82% occurring only once. These data are taken from a study of Ad26.COV2.S vaccination and SARS-CoV-2 variants. This sequence originates from a human donor who had recovered from COVID-19. The sample here was peripheral blood, taken after recovery from COVID-19. The chain links TRBV5-1 to TRBJ2-1; no clear D. In DNA form, the CDR3 reads TGCGCCAGCAGCTTGGTGACCCCGAGGAATGAGCAGTTCTTC. This encodes CASSLVTPRNEQFF.